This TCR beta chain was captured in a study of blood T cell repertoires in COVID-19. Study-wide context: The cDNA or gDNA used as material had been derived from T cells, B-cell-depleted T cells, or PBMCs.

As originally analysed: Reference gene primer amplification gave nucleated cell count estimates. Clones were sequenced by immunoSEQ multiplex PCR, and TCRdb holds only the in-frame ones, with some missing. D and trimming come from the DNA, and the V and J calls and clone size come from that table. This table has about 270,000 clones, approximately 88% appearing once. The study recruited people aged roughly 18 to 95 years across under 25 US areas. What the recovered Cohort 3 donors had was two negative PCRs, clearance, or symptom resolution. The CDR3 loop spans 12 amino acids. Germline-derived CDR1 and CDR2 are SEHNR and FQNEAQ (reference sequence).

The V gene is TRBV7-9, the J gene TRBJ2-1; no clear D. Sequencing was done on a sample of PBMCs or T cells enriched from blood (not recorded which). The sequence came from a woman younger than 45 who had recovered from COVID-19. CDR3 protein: CASLAPDFEQFF. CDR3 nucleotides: TGTGCTTCCTTAGCTCCGGATTTTGAGCAGTTCTTC.